This TCR beta chain was identified during a study of blood T cell repertoires in COVID-19. Background on the study: Spain, Italy and the United States supplied samples that represented acute and convalescent COVID-19.

Per the authors' pipeline: Amplification of reference gene primers was used by the study to estimate nucleated cell counts. Libraries were prepared by immunoSEQ multiplex PCR; TCRdb keeps only in-frame clonotypes and omits some of them. That table gives V, J and clone size, and the DNA gave D and trimming. The data hold 84,000 or so clones, with around 75% observed a single time. The CDR3 consists of 14 residues. CDR1 and CDR2 from the germline V gene are MDHEN and SYDVKM. With 3 bases removed from V and 8 bases from J, the gap between germline ends came to 14 bases. V is TRBV28 and J is TRBJ1-5; D may be TRBD1 (5 bases). The sample consisted of peripheral blood. The receptor's source is a man in his sixties or seventies with COVID-19, enrolled during active disease. The CDR3 nucleotides read TGTGCCAGCAGTTTGGGGGGTAGTGGCAAGCCCCAGCATTTT. Its protein product is CASSLGGSGKPQHF.